A single sample gave rise to the 16 T cell receptor beta chains below, sequenced in a study of T cell repertoires in cytomegalovirus infection (dated by TCRdb to the late 2010s). The treatment or condition label for this specimen denotes: in vitro stimulation with specific CMV peptide epitopes to enrich CMV-specific T cells. These TCRs are of unknown antigen specificity. Sequencing was performed on an Illumina HiSeq 1500. TCRdb reprocessing: public reads trimmed at Q25 with fastp, clones called with MiXCR, in-frame beta chains kept. Rows merge per CDR3 protein into single entries with the most common DNA and genes. Here the sample has 550,000 to 700,000 distinct CDR3 sequences; just under 40% occur a single time. 48% of the sample lies in the top ten. Sequenced here: cultured PBMCs, sampled from culture after CMV antigen stimulation. These receptors all come from a human donor in good health (CMV status not recorded). Some clones in this sample may be carry-over from other donors' samples.

The chain has TRBV6-2 or TRBV6-3 and TRBJ2-7; 9 nucleotides align to TRBD1. The V gene end was trimmed by 3 bases and the J gene end by 4 bases; junction bases not matched to a gene: 7. The CDR3 has 15 amino acids. Germline-derived CDR1 and CDR2 are MNHEY and SVGEGT. The CDR3 protein is CASSYGGQGNYEQYF. The CDR3 bases are TGTGCCAGCAGTTATGGTGGACAGGGGAATTACGAGCAGTACTTC.

This clonotype has more than one count but fewer than ten. The gene calls are TRBV5-1 and TRBJ2-5, with D maybe TRBD1 (6 bases). CDR3 size: 18 residues. Germline V gene lookup returns CDR1 SGHRS and CDR2 YFSETQ. The V end was cut by 1 base, the J end by 6 bases, with 25 bases between. The chain's CDR3 is CASSLPIQGSPRWKTQYF. CDR3 sequence (DNA): TGCGCCAGCAGCTTGCCCATACAGGGATCCCCAAGGTGGAAGACCCAGTACTTC.

V and J are TRBV10-3 and TRBJ2-2, with D uncertain. CDR3 length equals 12 residues. Looked up from germline, CDR1 is ENHRY and CDR2 is SYGVKD. Trimming left V 10 bases short and J 7 bases short, with 13 bases between. The CDR3 loop reads CATSMLNGELFF. CDR3 bases: TGTGCCACCTCGATGTTGAACGGGGAGCTGTTTTTT.

The chain has TRBV2 and TRBJ2-5, with D unclear. CDR1 and CDR2 from the germline V gene are SNHLY and FYNNEI. This CDR3 spans 13 amino acids. Trimming cost V 4 bases and J 5 bases, with 11 bases left between them. The CDR3 DNA reads TGTGCCAGCAGTGCTCTAGGGCGGGAGACCCAGTACTTC. Translated, it gives CASSALGRETQYF.

This clonotype occurred once. The rearrangement links TRBV20-1 to TRBJ2-7; weak D call: TRBD2 (5 bases). CDR1 DFQATT and CDR2 SNEGSKA come from the germline V gene (reference sequence). The germline V and J ends were trimmed by 6 bases and 6 bases, with 12 bases remaining between them. The CDR3 is 11 amino acids. CDR3 coding DNA: TGCAGTGCACAGAGGGTCGGCGAGCAGTACTTC. Protein sequence: CSAQRVGEQYF.

The V and J genes are TRBV20-1 and TRBJ2-1; 9 positions agree with TRBD1. The length of the CDR3 is 14 residues. The V and J ends lost 4 bases and 2 bases, in that order; junction bases with no gene match: 3. Germline V gives CDR1 DFQATT, CDR2 SNEGSKA (reference sequence). The CDR3 nucleotides are TGCAGTGCTATTCGACAGGGGGCCTACAATGAGCAGTTCTTC. This sequence encodes CSAIRQGAYNEQFF.

This chain joins TRBV4-1 and TRBJ2-2; no clear D gene. Between the trimmed V and J ends, which lost 1 base and 3 bases, there was a span of 15 bases. The germline gives CDR1 MGHRA, CDR2 YSYEKL. The CDR3 contains 17 residues. In DNA form, the CDR3 reads TGCGCCAGCAGCCAAGCGATCCCTCCCACCTACACCGGGGAGCTGTTTTTT. Protein: CASSQAIPPTYTGELFF.

This clonotype has more than one count but fewer than ten. This chain connects TRBV7-6 to TRBJ2-2; D could derive from TRBD1 or TRBD2 (6 bases each). V lost 5 bases and J lost 0, with 13 bases in between. This CDR3 is built from 16 residues. In germline, CDR1 is SGHVS, CDR2 FNYEAQ. CDR3: CASSTIRGPNTGELFF. The CDR3 DNA reads as TGTGCCAGCAGCACCATTCGGGGGCCGAACACCGGGGAGCTGTTTTTT.

The chain carries TRBV6-2 or TRBV6-3 and TRBJ1-5; 12 bases line up with TRBD1. Germline V gene lookup returns CDR1 MNHEY and CDR2 SVGEGT. The CDR3 totals 17 residues. Germline trimming cut 4 bases from V and 1 base from J; bases unmatched to any gene: 5. Here the CDR3 reads CASSSGQGAGSNQPQHF. CDR3 DNA sequence: TGTGCCAGCAGTTCGGGACAGGGGGCTGGGAGCAATCAGCCCCAGCATTTT.

This clonotype was seen a handful of times. This sequence joins TRBV18 and TRBJ2-1; unclear D gene. There are 16 residues in the CDR3. Germline CDR1 KGHSH, CDR2 LQKENI. Trimming took 1 base from V and 2 from J, leaving 12 bases between them. CDR3 sequence reads: CASSPRIQAAYNEQFF. CDR3 bases: TGTGCCAGCTCACCACGGATCCAGGCGGCCTACAATGAGCAGTTCTTC.

The chain employs TRBV15 and TRBJ2-3; 11 bases align to TRBD2. CDR1 and CDR2 (germline): LNHNV, YYDKDF (reference sequence). This CDR3 has 16 amino acids. The V and J ends lost 6 bases and 0 bases, in that order; junction bases with no gene match: 5. The CDR3 spells CATRPGLAASTDTQYF. The CDR3 DNA reads as TGTGCCACCAGGCCGGGACTAGCGGCTAGCACAGATACGCAGTATTTT.

This clonotype has only one observation. V gene TRBV20-1 combines with J gene TRBJ2-5, with D maybe TRBD1 (5 bases). V lost 6 bases and J lost 7, with 18 bases in between. The CDR3 runs 13 residues. CDR1 and CDR2 from the germline V gene are DFQATT and SNEGSKA (reference sequence). CDR3 DNA: TGCAGTGCAAGCGAAGGGGCTCTTATGACCCAGTACTTC. It encodes CSASEGALMTQYF.

Remarks on this clonotype: A junction end diverges from the germline sequence, so it may reflect a read error. The gene calls are TRBV5-3 and TRBJ2-3; 8 bases match TRBD1. Being an ORF, TRBV5-3 has a function that is uncertain. There are 15 residues in the CDR3. CDR3 sequence reads: CASSSRRGRTDTQYF. The CDR3 DNA sequence: TGTGCCAGCAGCTCGCGCAGGGGGCGGACAGATACGCAGTATTTT.

This clonotype was recorded a few times. The chain employs TRBV7-6 and TRBJ1-5, with D unresolved. V was cut by 1 base and J by 5 bases, with 9 bases left in between. This CDR3 spans 14 amino acids. The germline V gene has CDR1 SGHVS and CDR2 FNYEAQ. CDR3 nucleotides: TGTGCCAGCAGCTTAGGCAGTCGCGATCAGCCCCAGCATTTT. It translates to CASSLGSRDQPQHF. The whole variable domain, remainder taken from reference TRBV7-6 and TRBJ1-5, is GAGVSQSPRYKVTKRGQDVALRCDPISGHVSLYWYRQALGQGPEFLTYFNYEAQQDKSGLPNDRFSAERPEGSISTLTIQRTEQRDSAMYRCASSLGSRDQPQHFGDGTRLSIL.

The sample holds one count of this clonotype. J is TRBJ2-1 and V is TRBV7-9; 7 positions agree with TRBD1. V was clipped by 5 bases and J by 8 bases; unmatched bases: 15. The V gene's germline CDR1 is SEHNR and CDR2 FQNEAQ (reference sequence). CDR3 length: 16 amino acids. The CDR3 nucleotides read TGTGCCAGCAGCCAAAGGGACAGCCCCTTCCCGTATGAGCAGTTCTTC. As protein: CASSQRDSPFPYEQFF. Variable domain in full (rest from reference TRBV7-9 and TRBJ2-1): DTGVSQNPRHKITKRGQNVTFRCDPISEHNRLYWYRQTLGQGPEFLTYFQNEAQLEKSRLLSDRFSAERPKGSFSTLEIQRTEQGDSAMYLCASSQRDSPFPYEQFFGPGTRLTVL.

This clonotype appeared a few times. The chain links TRBV6-6 to TRBJ2-3; D is possibly TRBD2 (6 bases). CDR1 and CDR2 from the germline V gene are MNHNY and SVGAGI (reference sequence). V dropped 10 bases and J dropped 4 bases, with 18 bases sitting between them. This CDR3 has 14 amino acids. The CDR3 protein is CATTYAGKSDTQYF. The CDR3 DNA reads TGTGCCACGACCTACGCGGGGAAGTCAGATACGCAGTATTTT.